Listed here are 22 T cell receptor beta chains from one sample, sequenced in a study of vaccination effects on CD4 cells after COVID-19. ViraFEST used viral peptide pools to expand antigen-specific CD4+ T cells before sequencing. When ten to eleven days of culture had elapsed, CD4+ T cells were isolated. This person's SARS-CoV-2 infection, confirmed by PCR, occurred between March and December 2020. Their target antigens are unknown. The repertoire was sequenced with immunoSEQ multiplex PCR; TCRdb's copy has only in-frame clones and lacks some. This table holds roughly 27,000 clones, around 79% found once. Sequenced here: CD4+ T cells from PBMCs cultured with HCoV-NL63 spike peptides, sampled before COVID-19 vaccination. The origin of the receptors is a human donor who had a prior SARS-CoV-2 infection.

This clone occurred once. The chain carries TRBV18 and TRBJ2-2; a weak D match, TRBD1 (5 bases). The CDR3 is 13 residues long. Germline V gene sequence: CDR1 KGHSH, CDR2 LQKENI. With 4 bases removed from V and 6 bases from J, the gap between germline ends came to 9 bases. CDR3 sequence (DNA): TGTGCCAGCTCACAAGGGGCACCCGGGGAGCTGTTTTTT. It specifies CASSQGAPGELFF.

Only a few counts were recorded for this clone. The CDR3 is CASSFRAISSGNTIYF. The CDR3 DNA is TGTGCCAGCAGCTTTCGGGCTATAAGCTCTGGAAACACCATATATTTT. The chain recombines TRBV5-6 with TRBJ1-3; no reliable D call. The CDR3 runs 16 residues. Between the trimmed V and J ends, which lost 2 bases and 0 bases, there was a span of 12 bases. Germline-derived CDR1 and CDR2 are SGHDT and YYEEEE.

The CDR3 spells CASSTWTSGSGADTQYF. The CDR3 DNA is TGTGCCAGCAGTACCTGGACTAGCGGGAGCGGCGCAGATACGCAGTATTTT. This sequence joins TRBV6-2 or TRBV6-3 and TRBJ2-3; TRBD2 matches at 13 bases. V was pared by 5 bases and J by 4 bases, with 9 bases of the junction left unmatched. There are 17 residues in the CDR3. Germline CDR1 and CDR2: MNHEY and SVGEGT.

This clone was counted once. The chain has TRBV18 and TRBJ2-3; D remains unclear. The CDR3 extends over 14 amino acids. CDR1 KGHSH and CDR2 LQKENI come from the germline V gene. Deletions cut 1 base from V and 0 bases from J, with 5 bases between. CDR3 sequence reads: CASSPLDSTDTQYF. The CDR3 nucleotides are TGTGCCAGCTCACCACTGGACAGCACAGATACGCAGTATTTT.

This rearrangement joins TRBV27 to TRBJ2-7; D is undetermined. Germline V lookup: CDR1 MNHEY, CDR2 SMNVEV (reference sequence). V lost 2 bases and J 3 bases, leaving 17 bases between the germline ends. The CDR3 totals 16 residues. The CDR3 DNA reads TGTGCCAGCAGTTTAACCCCTGGCGTCTCCATCTACGAGCAGTACTTC. It yields the protein CASSLTPGVSIYEQYF.

The V call is TRBV9, the J call TRBJ2-3; 7 nucleotides agree with TRBD2. Germline V lookup: CDR1 SGDLS, CDR2 YYNGEE. Trimming removed 3 bases from V and 6 bases from J; junction bases left unmatched: 13. The CDR3 is 16 residues long. This CDR3 is CASSELAGSFGDTQYF. The CDR3 bases are TGTGCCAGCAGCGAATTAGCGGGCTCCTTTGGGGATACGCAGTATTTT.

The gene calls are TRBV5-1 and TRBJ2-5; D is possibly TRBD2 (6 bases). The CDR3 is 14 residues long. The V gene lost 4 bases and the J gene lost 1 base, with 11 bases spanning the gap. The germline V gene has CDR1 SGHRS and CDR2 YFSETQ. This CDR3 reads CASSPGSGQETQYF. In DNA form, the CDR3 reads TGCGCCAGCAGCCCCGGGAGCGGCCAAGAGACCCAGTACTTC.

This clone was detected a few times. The chain recombines TRBV4-3 with TRBJ1-3; TRBD1 aligns across 7 bases. From germline, CDR1 is LGHNA and CDR2 YSLEER. With V trimmed by 3 bases and J by 0 bases, 5 bases remained unmatched. CDR3 length equals 16 residues. The CDR3 loop reads CASSQGQLSSGNTIYF. DNA for the CDR3: TGCGCCAGCAGCCAGGGACAGCTGAGCTCTGGAAACACCATATATTTT.

The V call is TRBV9, the J call TRBJ2-5; TRBD1 matches at 7 bases. After removal of 9 bases from V and 2 bases from J, the junction contained 10 bases not matched to a gene. CDR3 length: 14 residues. From germline, CDR1 is SGDLS and CDR2 YYNGEE. The DNA for the CDR3 is TGTGCCAACGTTGGTTTCAGGGGGCAAGAGACCCAGTACTTC. Translating it yields CANVGFRGQETQYF.

This clone was found a few times. The chain uses TRBV5-1 and TRBJ1-1; no definite D call. Trimming shortened V by 0 bases and J by 10 bases, and 13 bases separated the two germline ends. Germline lookup yields CDR1 SGHRS and CDR2 YFSETQ. CDR3 length equals 13 residues. CDR3: CASSLAGPSRAFF. In DNA form, the CDR3 reads TGCGCCAGCAGCTTGGCCGGCCCTTCGAGAGCTTTCTTT.

This chain links TRBV6-2 or TRBV6-3 with TRBJ1-3; D is uncertain. Germline V gives CDR1 MNHEY, CDR2 SVGEGT. The CDR3 is made up of 16 amino acids. V lost 6 bases and J 0 bases, leaving 15 bases between the germline ends. This CDR3 is CASSRGRTSSGNTIYF. CDR3 sequence (DNA): TGTGCCAGCAGCCGAGGACGGACTAGCTCTGGAAACACCATATATTTT.

The V and J genes are TRBV7-9 and TRBJ2-7; D uncertain. This CDR3 has 14 amino acids. Germline values: CDR1 SEHNR, CDR2 FQNEAQ (reference sequence). V lost 5 bases and J lost 0, with 11 bases in between. CDR3 coding DNA: TGTGCCAGCAGCCTATCGGCCCTCTCCTACGAGCAGTACTTC. Translated: CASSLSALSYEQYF.

The rearrangement joins TRBV19 to TRBJ2-5; perhaps TRBD2 as D (7 bases). V shed 9 bases and J shed 3 bases, with 20 bases lying between them. This CDR3 is built from 15 residues. CDR1 and CDR2 (germline): LNHDA, SQIVND (reference sequence). CDR3 amino acids: CASREGGGTKETQYF. CDR3 bases: TGTGCCAGCAGGGAGGGGGGGGGAACCAAAGAGACCCAGTACTTC. The complete variable domain, with remaining parts taken from reference TRBV19 and TRBJ2-5, reads DGGITQSPKYLFRKEGQNVTLSCEQNLNHDAMYWYRQDPGQGLRLIYYSQIVNDFQKGDIAEGYSVSREKKESFPLTVTSAQKNPTAFYLCASREGGGTKETQYFGPGTRLLVL.

The rearrangement joins TRBV5-6 to TRBJ2-7; 9 bases match TRBD1. Germline V gene lookup returns CDR1 SGHDT and CDR2 YYEEEE. The V and J ends lost 2 bases and 2 bases, in that order; junction bases with no gene match: 5. The CDR3 is 15 residues long. The CDR3 spells CASSFSRDRAYEQYF. CDR3 DNA sequence: TGTGCCAGCAGCTTTTCCCGGGACAGGGCCTACGAGCAGTACTTC.

This clone was seen only a few times. The chain carries TRBV27 and TRBJ2-7, with a possible D match to TRBD2 (6 bases). Germline CDR1 is MNHEY and CDR2 is SMNVEV (reference sequence). CDR3 length equals 14 residues. The V gene lost 0 bases and the J gene lost 3 bases, with 9 bases spanning the gap. The CDR3 DNA reads TGTGCCAGCAGTTTATCGGGACTGGGCTACGAGCAGTACTTC. It translates to CASSLSGLGYEQYF.

The rearrangement joins TRBV5-1 to TRBJ1-4; D not resolved. CDR1 and CDR2 (germline): SGHRS, YFSETQ. V was shortened by 4 bases and J by 7 bases, with 14 bases between the two germline ends. This CDR3 contains 14 residues. This chain's CDR3 is CASSPTAIFEKLFF. The CDR3 DNA sequence: TGCGCCAGCAGCCCGACTGCAATATTTGAAAAACTGTTTTTT.

The chain is built from TRBV5-5 and TRBJ1-6; 8 bases agree with TRBD1. The ends lost 5 bases at V and 5 bases at J; junction bases unmatched: 9. The CDR3 is 16 amino acids. Per the germline V gene, CDR1 is SGHKS and CDR2 is YYEKEE (reference sequence). DNA of the CDR3: TGTGCCAGCAGTACCGGGACAGGACCCCATAATTCACCCCTCCACTTT. Encoded protein: CASSTGTGPHNSPLHF.

The V and J genes are TRBV7-2 and TRBJ2-1; 7 bases map to TRBD1. The CDR3 sequence is 13 residues long. V dropped 7 bases and J dropped 3; count of bases not matched to a gene: 3. Germline assignment: CDR1 SGHTA and CDR2 FQGNSA. The CDR3 DNA follows: TGTGCCAGCACCCGGGACAGCTACAATGAGCAGTTCTTC. Translating gives CASTRDSYNEQFF.

This chain uses TRBV5-1 with TRBJ2-3; 7 bases line up with TRBD2. Per germline, CDR1 SGHRS and CDR2 YFSETQ. The junction had 13 bases not matched to a gene; V was cut back by 5 bases and J by 1 base. The CDR3 is 17 amino acids. The CDR3 DNA reads TGCGCCAGCAGTTACGGGGGACTAACGGCCGGCACAGATACGCAGTATTTT. This codes for CASSYGGLTAGTDTQYF.

This clone was seen a single time. This chain uses TRBV7-2 with TRBJ2-5; 9 positions match TRBD1. CDR1 and CDR2 from the germline V gene are SGHTA and FQGNSA. This CDR3 is 14 amino acids long. V trimming: 5 bases; J trimming: 2 bases; junction bases outside the gene matches: 3. The DNA for the CDR3 is TGTGCCAGCAGCCAGGACAGGGGTCAAGAGACCCAGTACTTC. It specifies CASSQDRGQETQYF.

The V gene is TRBV5-1, the J gene TRBJ2-7, with 9 bases identical to TRBD1. Germline loops: CDR1 SGHRS, CDR2 YFSETQ. The CDR3 spans 14 residues. V shed 6 bases, J shed 2 bases, and the junction held 6 bases outside the gene matches. The CDR3 region has the DNA TGCGCCAGCACCTCTACAGGGGGCGCCTACGAGCAGTACTTC. Amino acids: CASTSTGGAYEQYF.

The chain uses TRBV15 and TRBJ2-1, with 8 bases fitting TRBD2. With 1 base clipped from V and 0 bases from J, the junction kept 5 bases outside the gene matches. Germline lookup yields CDR1 LNHNV and CDR2 YYDKDF (reference sequence). The CDR3 is 17 residues long. DNA for the CDR3: TGTGCCACCAGCAGAGCACTAGCGGAAAGCTCCTACAATGAGCAGTTCTTC. This sequence encodes CATSRALAESSYNEQFF.